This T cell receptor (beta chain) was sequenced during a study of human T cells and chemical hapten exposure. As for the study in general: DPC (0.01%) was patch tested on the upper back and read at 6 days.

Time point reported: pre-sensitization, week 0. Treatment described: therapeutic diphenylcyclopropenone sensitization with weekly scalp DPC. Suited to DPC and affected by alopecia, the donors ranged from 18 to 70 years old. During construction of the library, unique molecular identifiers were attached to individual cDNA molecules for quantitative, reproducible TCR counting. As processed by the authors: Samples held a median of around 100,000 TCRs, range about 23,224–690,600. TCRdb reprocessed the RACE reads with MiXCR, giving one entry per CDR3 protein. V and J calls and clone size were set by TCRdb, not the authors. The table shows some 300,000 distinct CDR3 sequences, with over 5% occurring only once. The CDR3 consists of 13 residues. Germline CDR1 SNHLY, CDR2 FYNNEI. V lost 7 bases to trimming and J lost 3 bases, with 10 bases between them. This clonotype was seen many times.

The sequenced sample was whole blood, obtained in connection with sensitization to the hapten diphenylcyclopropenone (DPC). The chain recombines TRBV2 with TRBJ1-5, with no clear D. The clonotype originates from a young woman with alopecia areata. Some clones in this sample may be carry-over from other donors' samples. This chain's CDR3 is CASTPENNQPQHF. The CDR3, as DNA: TGTGCCAGCACCCCTGAAAACAATCAGCCCCAGCATTTT. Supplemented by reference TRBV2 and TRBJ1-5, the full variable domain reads EPEVTQTPSHQVTQMGQEVILRCVPISNHLYFYWYRQILGQKVEFLVSFYNNEISEKSEIFDDQFSVERPDGSNFTLKIRSTKLEDSAMYFCASTPENNQPQHFGDGTRLSIL.